Listed below are T cell receptor beta chains from one sample, sequenced in a study of T-cell reconstitution after alpha-beta-depleted transplantation in children. Via MiXCR, TCRdb re-called the PCR reads, giving one row per CDR3 protein. Seen here are roughly 300,000 distinct CDR3 sequences, about 9.4% observed once, and the top ten hold more than 2%. Sequences were derived from PBMCs from the stem cell graft donor, sampled from the stem cell graft. All receptors derive from a human donor who donated a stem cell graft to a child with acute lymphoblastic leukemia. Both conserved end residues are trimmed from each CDR3.

TRBJ2-2	TRBV5-1	15	ASSAGPGLGNTGELF
TRBJ1-6	TRBV27	12	ASSPGRGNSPLH
TRBJ2-3	TRBV5-1	12	ASRILAGTDTQY
TRBJ2-1	TRBV3-1	13	ASTQEGNSYNEQF
TRBJ2-7	TRBV12-3/TRBV12-4	13	ASSPQSTGSYEQY
TRBJ2-5	TRBV4-2	13	ASSRASGGEETQY
TRBJ1-4	TRBV28	13	ASSPPGWGRAELF
TRBJ2-1	TRBV29-1	13	SVRIQGGEFGEQF
TRBJ2-2	TRBV7-9	10	ASSLMTGELF
TRBJ1-4	TRBV7-9	14	ASSLARRTGNEKLF
TRBJ2-1	TRBV20-1	13	SALGPQHVSNEQF
TRBJ2-1	TRBV7-6	13	ASSTRDRPINEQF
TRBJ2-1	TRBV11-3	13	ASSNPGERYNEQF
TRBJ2-7	TRBV27	13	ASSSYAGTVHEQY
TRBJ2-7	TRBV29-1	11	SAAGQEDYEQY
TRBJ2-1	TRBV6-1	12	AKVGQGAGNEQF
TRBJ2-4	TRBV4-1	13	ASSQGYGVKNIQY
TRBJ1-3	TRBV29-1	9	SVQAGNTIY
TRBJ1-2	TRBV27	13	ASSFMGGYNYGYT
TRBJ1-5	TRBV30	14	AWSVRIGVGDQPQH
TRBJ2-5	TRBV4-3	11	ASCSGAQETQY
TRBJ2-2	TRBV7-3	13	ASSKGVGNAGELF
TRBJ2-7	TRBV10-3	14	AISELPGTSFYEQY
TRBJ2-1	TRBV27	13	ATGPGGRIHNEQF
TRBJ1-1	TRBV7-6	12	ASSLAQGFAEAF
TRBJ2-2	TRBV11-2	14	ASSRRLAGNTGELF
TRBJ2-7	TRBV30	14	AWSGSAQTSDYEQY
TRBJ2-5	TRBV27	12	ASSSSGSQETQY
TRBJ2-7	TRBV7-8	14	ASSSPGQGLNYEQY
TRBJ2-7	TRBV25-1	9	ASESVYEQY
TRBJ2-2	TRBV7-2	14	ASSPPDRANTGELF
TRBJ1-4	TRBV20-1	15	SALLGRTWGGDEKLF
TRBJ2-5	TRBV20-1	13	SARLPLGGLETQY
TRBJ1-4	TRBV4-1	12	ASSQEPGSPSLF
TRBJ2-1	TRBV29-1	11	SGRDTPYNEQF
TRBJ2-5	TRBV28	14	ASSLSWQGAVETQY
TRBJ1-1	TRBV6-2/TRBV6-3	9	ASSFGRGAF
TRBJ2-3	TRBV27	12	ASSFQGRTDTQY
TRBJ1-2	TRBV20-1	9	SASRISGYT
TRBJ2-6	TRBV20-1	15	SARGRETSSGANVLT
TRBJ2-5	TRBV20-1	13	SYLPFGEAQETQY
TRBJ2-7	TRBV10-3	15	AISESSQGSIGDEQY
TRBJ2-7	TRBV27	13	ASSSEGGRMYEQY
TRBJ2-1	TRBV24-1	14	ATSEGAGGPFDEQF
TRBJ2-1	TRBV25-1	12	ASRGLAGGYEQF
TRBJ2-7	TRBV5-1	13	ASSLGDRRSYEQY